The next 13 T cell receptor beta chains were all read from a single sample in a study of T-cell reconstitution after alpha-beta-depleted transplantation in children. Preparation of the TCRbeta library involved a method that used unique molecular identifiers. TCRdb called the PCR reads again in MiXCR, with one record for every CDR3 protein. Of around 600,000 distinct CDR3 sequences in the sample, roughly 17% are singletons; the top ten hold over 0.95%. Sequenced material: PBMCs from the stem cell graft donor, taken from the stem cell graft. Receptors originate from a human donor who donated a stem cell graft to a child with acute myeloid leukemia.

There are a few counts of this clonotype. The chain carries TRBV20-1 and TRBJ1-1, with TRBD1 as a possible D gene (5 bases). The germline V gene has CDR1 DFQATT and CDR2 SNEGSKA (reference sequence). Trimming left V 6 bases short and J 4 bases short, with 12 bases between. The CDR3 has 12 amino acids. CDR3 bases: TGCAGTGCAGGGGAATGGGGCACTGAAGCTTTCTTT. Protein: CSAGEWGTEAFF.

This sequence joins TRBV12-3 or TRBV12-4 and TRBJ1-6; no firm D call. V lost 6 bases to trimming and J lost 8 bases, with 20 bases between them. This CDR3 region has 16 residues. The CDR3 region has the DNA TGTGCCAGCAGCTATGGGCTTTTGGGCGGCCATTCACCCCTCCACTTT. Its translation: CASSYGLLGGHSPLHF.

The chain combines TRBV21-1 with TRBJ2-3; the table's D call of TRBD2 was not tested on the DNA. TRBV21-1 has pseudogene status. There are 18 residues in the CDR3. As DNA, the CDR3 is TGTGCCAGCGGCGCGGGACTAGCGGGGTGTTCTAGCACAGATACGCAGTATTTT. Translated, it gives CASGAGLAGCSSTDTQYF.

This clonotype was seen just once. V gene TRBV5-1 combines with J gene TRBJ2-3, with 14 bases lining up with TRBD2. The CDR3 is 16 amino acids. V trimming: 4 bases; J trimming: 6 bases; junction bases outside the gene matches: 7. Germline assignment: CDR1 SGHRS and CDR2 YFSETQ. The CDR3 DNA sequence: TGCGCCAGCAGCCCCCGGACTAGCGGGGGGTCGGATACGCAGTATTTT. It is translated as CASSPRTSGGSDTQYF.

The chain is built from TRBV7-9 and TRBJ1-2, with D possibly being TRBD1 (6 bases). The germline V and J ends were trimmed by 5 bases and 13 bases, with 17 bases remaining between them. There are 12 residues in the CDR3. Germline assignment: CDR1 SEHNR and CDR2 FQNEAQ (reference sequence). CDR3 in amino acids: CASSQGTPVGTF. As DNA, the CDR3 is TGTGCCAGCAGCCAGGGGACACCCGTGGGCACCTTC.

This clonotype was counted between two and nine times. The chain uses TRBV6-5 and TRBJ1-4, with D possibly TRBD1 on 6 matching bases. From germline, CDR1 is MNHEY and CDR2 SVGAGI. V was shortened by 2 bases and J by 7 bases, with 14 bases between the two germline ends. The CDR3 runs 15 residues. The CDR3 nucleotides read TGTGCCAGCAGTTACGCCACAGGGACCGGTGAAAAACTGTTTTTT. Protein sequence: CASSYATGTGEKLFF.

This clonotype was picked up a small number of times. CDR3: CATSGTADYEQYF. The CDR3 DNA sequence: TGTGCCACCAGTGGGACAGCAGACTACGAGCAGTACTTC. This sequence joins TRBV24-1 and TRBJ2-7; a possible D gene is TRBD1 (6 bases). V lost 5 bases to trimming and J lost 3 bases, with 10 bases between them. The CDR3 has 13 residues. Germline CDR1 reads KGHDR; CDR2 reads SFDVKD.

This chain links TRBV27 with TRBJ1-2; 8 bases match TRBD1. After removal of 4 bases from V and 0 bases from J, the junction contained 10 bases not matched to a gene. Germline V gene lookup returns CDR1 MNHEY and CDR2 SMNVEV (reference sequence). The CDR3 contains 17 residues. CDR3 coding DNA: TGTGCCAGCAGTTCACGACAGGGGCTCCCAACTAACTATGGCTACACCTTC. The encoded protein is CASSSRQGLPTNYGYTF.

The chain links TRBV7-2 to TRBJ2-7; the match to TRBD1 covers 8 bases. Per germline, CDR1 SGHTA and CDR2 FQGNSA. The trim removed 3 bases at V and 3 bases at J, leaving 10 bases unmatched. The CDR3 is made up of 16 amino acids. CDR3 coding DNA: TGTGCCAGCAGCTTTGGGGGACAGGCAAACTACTACGAGCAGTACTTC. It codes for CASSFGGQANYYEQYF.

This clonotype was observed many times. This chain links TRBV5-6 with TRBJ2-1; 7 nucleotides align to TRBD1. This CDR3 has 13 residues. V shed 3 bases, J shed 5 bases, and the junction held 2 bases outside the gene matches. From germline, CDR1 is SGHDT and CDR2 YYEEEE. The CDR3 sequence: CASSWDSDNEQFF. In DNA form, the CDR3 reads TGTGCCAGCAGCTGGGACAGTGACAATGAGCAGTTCTTC.

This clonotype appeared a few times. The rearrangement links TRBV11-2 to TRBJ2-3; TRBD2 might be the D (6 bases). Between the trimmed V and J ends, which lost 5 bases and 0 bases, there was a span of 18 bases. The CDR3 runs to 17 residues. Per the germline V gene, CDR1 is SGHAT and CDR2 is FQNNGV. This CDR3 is CASSGNVPGLSTDTQYF. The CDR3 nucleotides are TGTGCCAGCAGCGGTAATGTACCGGGACTCAGCACAGATACGCAGTATTTT. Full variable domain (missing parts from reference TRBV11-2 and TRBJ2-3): EAGVAQSPRYKIIEKRQSVAFWCNPISGHATLYWYQQILGQGPKLLIQFQNNGVVDDSQLPKDRFSAERLKGVDSTLKIQPAKLEDSAVYLCASSGNVPGLSTDTQYFGPGTRLTVL.

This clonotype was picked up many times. The CDR3 loop is CSAIDRDYEQYF. Written as DNA, the CDR3 is TGCAGTGCTATCGACAGGGACTACGAGCAGTACTTC. The chain links TRBV20-1 to TRBJ2-7; 7 bases line up with TRBD1. The germline CDR1 and CDR2 sequences are DFQATT and SNEGSKA (reference sequence). This CDR3 comprises 12 residues. V lost 4 bases and J lost 3; bases outside the gene matches: 3.

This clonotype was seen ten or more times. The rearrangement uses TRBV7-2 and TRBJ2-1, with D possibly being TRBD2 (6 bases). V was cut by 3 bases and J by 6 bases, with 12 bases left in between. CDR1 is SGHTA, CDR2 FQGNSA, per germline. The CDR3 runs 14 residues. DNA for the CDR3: TGTGCCAGCAGCTTGGGGGGAGTCCCCAATGAGCAGTTCTTC. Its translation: CASSLGGVPNEQFF.